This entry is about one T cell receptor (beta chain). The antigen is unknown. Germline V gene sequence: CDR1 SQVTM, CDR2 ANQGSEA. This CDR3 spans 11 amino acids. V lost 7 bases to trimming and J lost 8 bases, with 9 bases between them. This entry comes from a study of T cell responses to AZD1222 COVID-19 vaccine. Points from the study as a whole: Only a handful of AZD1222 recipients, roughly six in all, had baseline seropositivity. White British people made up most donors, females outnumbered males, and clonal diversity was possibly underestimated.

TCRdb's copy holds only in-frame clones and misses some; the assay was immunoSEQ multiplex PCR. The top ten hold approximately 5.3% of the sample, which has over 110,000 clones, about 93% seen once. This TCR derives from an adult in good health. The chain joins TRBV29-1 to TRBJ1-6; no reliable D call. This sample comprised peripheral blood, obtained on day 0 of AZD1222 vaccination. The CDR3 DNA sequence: TGCAGCGGCCAGCGGGATTCACCCCTCCACTTT. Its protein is CSGQRDSPLHF.